This TCR beta chain was sequenced for a study of blood T cell repertoires in COVID-19. Study in general: Some COVID-19 samples were acute and others convalescent; all came from the United States, Italy and Spain.

Profiled with immunoSEQ multiplex PCR; TCRdb holds only in-frame clones, not every one. The sample lists some 250,000 clones, around 86% occurring once. The CDR3 has 14 amino acids. CDR1 is LNHDA and CDR2 is SQIVND in the germline V gene (reference sequence). V lost 4 bases and J lost 4; bases outside the gene matches: 5. The sequence came from a woman aged 55-70 years with COVID-19, enrolled during active disease. The rearrangement joins TRBV19 to TRBJ2-7; TRBD1 agrees at 9 bases. Sequenced: peripheral blood. CDR3 sequence reads: CASSTGQGRYEQYF. CDR3 coding DNA: TGTGCCAGTAGTACCGGACAGGGGAGATACGAGCAGTACTTC.